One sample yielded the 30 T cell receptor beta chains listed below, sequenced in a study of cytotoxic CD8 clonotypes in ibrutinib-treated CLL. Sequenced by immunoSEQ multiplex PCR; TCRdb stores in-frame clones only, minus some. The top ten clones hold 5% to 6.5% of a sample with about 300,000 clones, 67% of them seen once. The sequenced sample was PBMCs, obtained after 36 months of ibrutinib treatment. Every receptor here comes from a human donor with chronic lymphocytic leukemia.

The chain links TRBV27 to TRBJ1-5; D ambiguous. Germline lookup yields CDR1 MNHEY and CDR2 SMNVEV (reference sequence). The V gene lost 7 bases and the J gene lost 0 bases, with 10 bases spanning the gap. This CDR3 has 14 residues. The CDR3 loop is CASKRDYSNQPQHF. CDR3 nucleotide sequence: TGTGCCAGCAAGAGGGATTATAGCAATCAGCCCCAGCATTTT.

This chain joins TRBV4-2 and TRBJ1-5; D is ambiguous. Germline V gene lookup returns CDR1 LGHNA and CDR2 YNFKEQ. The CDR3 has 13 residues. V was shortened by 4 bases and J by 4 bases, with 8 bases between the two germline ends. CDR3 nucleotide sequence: TGTGCCAGCAGCCTTCGAGGGAATCAGCCCCAGCATTTT. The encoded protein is CASSLRGNQPQHF.

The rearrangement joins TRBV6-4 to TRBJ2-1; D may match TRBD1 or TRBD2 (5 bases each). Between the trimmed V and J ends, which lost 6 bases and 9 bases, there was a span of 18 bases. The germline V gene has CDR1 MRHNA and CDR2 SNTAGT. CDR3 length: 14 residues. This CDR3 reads CASSTGTKVGEQFF. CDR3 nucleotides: TGTGCCAGCAGCACCGGGACCAAAGTGGGTGAGCAGTTCTTC.

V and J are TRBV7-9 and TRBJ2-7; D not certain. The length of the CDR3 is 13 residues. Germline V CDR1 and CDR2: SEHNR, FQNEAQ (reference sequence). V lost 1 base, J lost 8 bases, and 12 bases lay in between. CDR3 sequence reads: CASSLGSRRQQYF. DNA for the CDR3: TGTGCCAGCAGCTTAGGGAGTCGTAGACAGCAGTACTTC.

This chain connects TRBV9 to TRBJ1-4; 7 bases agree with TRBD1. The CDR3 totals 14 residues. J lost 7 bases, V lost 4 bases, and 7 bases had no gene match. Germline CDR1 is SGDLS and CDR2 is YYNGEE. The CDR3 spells CASSPRQGGEKLFF. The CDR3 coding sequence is TGTGCCAGCAGCCCCCGACAGGGAGGTGAAAAACTGTTTTTT.

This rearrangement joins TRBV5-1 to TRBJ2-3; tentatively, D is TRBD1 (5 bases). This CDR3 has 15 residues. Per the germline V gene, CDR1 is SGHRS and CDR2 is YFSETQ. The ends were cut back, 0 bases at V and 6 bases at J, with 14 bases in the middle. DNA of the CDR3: TGCGCCAGCAGCTTGGAAGGGGCCAGGACGGATACGCAGTATTTT. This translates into CASSLEGARTDTQYF.

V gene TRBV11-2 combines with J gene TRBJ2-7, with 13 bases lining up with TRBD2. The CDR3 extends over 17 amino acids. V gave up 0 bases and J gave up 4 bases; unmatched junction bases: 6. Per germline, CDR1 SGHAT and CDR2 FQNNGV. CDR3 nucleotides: TGTGCCAGCAGCTTAGAGATGGGACTAGCGGGATATTACGAGCAGTACTTC. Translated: CASSLEMGLAGYYEQYF.

CDR3 bases: TGCAGCGTTGAACGGACTAGCGGGAGTAATGAGCAGTTCTTC. It specifies CSVERTSGSNEQFF. This rearrangement joins TRBV29-1 to TRBJ2-1; 13 positions agree with TRBD2. This CDR3 region has 14 residues. V was pared by 2 bases and J by 7 bases, with 2 bases of the junction left unmatched. Germline V gives CDR1 SQVTM, CDR2 ANQGSEA.

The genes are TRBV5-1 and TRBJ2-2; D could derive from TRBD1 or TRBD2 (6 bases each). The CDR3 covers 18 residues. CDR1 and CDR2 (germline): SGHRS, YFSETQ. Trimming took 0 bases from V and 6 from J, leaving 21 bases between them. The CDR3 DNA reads TGCGCCAGCAGCTTGGCCGCTTTTCCAGGGGAGGAGGCCGGGGAGCTGTTTTTT. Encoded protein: CASSLAAFPGEEAGELFF.

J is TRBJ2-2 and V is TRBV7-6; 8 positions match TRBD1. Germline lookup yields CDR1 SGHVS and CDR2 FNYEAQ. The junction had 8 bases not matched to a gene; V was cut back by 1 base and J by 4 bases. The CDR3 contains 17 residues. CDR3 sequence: CASSLVAGGWGTGELFF. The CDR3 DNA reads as TGTGCCAGCAGCTTAGTGGCAGGGGGCTGGGGCACCGGGGAGCTGTTTTTT.

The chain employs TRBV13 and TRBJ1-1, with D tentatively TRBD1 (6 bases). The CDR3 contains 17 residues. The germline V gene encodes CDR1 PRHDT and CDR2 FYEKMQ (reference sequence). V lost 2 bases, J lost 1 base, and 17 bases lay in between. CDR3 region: CASSLPPNYRENTEAFF. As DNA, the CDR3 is TGTGCCAGCAGCTTACCCCCAAACTACAGGGAGAACACTGAAGCTTTCTTT.

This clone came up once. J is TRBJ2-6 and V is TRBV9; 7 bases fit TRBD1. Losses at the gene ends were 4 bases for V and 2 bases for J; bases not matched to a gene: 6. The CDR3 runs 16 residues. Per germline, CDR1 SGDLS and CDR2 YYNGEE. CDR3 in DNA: TGTGCCAGCAGCCCTACCGGGACAGCTGGGGCCAACGTCCTGACTTTC. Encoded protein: CASSPTGTAGANVLTF.

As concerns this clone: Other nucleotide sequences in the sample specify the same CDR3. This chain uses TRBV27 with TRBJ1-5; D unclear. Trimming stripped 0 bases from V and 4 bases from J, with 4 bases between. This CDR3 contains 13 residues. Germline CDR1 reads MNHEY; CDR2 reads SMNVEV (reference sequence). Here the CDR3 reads CASSLSRNQPQHF. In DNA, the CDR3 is TGTGCCAGCAGTTTATCCCGAAATCAGCCCCAGCATTTT.

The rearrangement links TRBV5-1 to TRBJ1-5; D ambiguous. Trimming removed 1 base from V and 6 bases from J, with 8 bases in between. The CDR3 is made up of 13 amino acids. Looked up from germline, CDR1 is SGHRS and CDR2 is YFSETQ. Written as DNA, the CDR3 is TGCGCCAGCAGCTTGAGGGTAGGTCAGCCCCAGCATTTT. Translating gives CASSLRVGQPQHF.

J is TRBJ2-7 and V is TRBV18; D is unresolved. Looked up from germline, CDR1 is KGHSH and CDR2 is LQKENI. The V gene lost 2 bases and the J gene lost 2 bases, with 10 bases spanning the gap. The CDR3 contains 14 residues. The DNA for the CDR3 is TGTGCCAGCTCACCATTAGGCTCCACCTACGAGCAGTACTTC. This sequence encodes CASSPLGSTYEQYF. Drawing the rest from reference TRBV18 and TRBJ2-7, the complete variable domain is NAGVMQNPRHLVRRRGQEARLRCSPMKGHSHVYWYRQLPEEGLKFMVYLQKENIIDESGMPKERFSAEFPKEGPSILRIQQVVRGDSAAYFCASSPLGSTYEQYFGPGTRLTVT.

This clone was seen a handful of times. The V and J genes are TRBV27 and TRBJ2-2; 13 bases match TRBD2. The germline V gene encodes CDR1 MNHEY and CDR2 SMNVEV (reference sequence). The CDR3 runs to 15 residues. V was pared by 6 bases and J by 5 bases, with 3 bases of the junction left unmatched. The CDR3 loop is CASRGLAGRTGELFF. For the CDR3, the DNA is TGTGCCAGCAGGGGACTAGCGGGAAGGACCGGGGAGCTGTTTTTT.

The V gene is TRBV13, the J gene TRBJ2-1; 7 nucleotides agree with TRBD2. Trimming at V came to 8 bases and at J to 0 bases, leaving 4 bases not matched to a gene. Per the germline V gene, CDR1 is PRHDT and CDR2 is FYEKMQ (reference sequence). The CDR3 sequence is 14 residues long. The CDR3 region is CASSGGSSYNEQFF. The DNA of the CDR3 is TGTGCCAGCTCAGGCGGGAGCTCCTACAATGAGCAGTTCTTC.

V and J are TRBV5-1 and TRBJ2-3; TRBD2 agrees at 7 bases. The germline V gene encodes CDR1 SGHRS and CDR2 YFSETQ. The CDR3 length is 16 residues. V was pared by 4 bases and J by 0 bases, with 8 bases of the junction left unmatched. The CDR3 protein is CASSLRAGLSTDTQYF. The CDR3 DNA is TGCGCCAGCAGCCTCCGAGCGGGACTTAGCACAGATACGCAGTATTTT. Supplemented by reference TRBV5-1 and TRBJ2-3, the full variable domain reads KAGVTQTPRYLIKTRGQQVTLSCSPISGHRSVSWYQQTPGQGLQFLFEYFSETQRNKGNFPGRFSGRQFSNSRSEMNVSTLELGDSALYLCASSLRAGLSTDTQYFGPGTRLTVL.

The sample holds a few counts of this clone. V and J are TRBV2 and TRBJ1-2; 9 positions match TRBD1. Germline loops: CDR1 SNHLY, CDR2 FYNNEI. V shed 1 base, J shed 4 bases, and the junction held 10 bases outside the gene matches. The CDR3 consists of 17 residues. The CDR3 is CASSEDQGQGQFYGYTF. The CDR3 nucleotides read TGTGCCAGCAGTGAAGACCAGGGACAGGGACAATTCTATGGCTACACCTTC.

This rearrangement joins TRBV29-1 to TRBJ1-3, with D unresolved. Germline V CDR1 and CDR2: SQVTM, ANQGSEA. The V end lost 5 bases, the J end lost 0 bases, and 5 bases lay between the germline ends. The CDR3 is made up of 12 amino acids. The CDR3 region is CSVWSSGNTIYF. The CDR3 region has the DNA TGCAGCGTTTGGAGCTCTGGAAACACCATATATTTT.

This CDR3 is CASRGDRGLTSTDTQYF. The CDR3 DNA reads TGCGCCAGCAGGGGGGACAGGGGCCTAACTAGCACAGATACGCAGTATTTT. The chain employs TRBV5-1 and TRBJ2-3; TRBD1 matches at 10 bases. Looked up from germline, CDR1 is SGHRS and CDR2 is YFSETQ. Losses at the gene ends were 5 bases for V and 0 bases for J; bases not matched to a gene: 9. The CDR3 runs 17 residues.

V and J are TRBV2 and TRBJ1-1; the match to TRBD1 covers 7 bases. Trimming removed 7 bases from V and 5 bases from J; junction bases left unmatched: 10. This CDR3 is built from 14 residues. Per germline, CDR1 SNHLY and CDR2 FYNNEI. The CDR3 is CASKVDRVSTEAFF. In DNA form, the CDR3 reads TGTGCCAGCAAGGTAGACAGGGTGTCTACTGAAGCTTTCTTT.

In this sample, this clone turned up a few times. CDR3: CASSRTGSTGELFF. The CDR3 coding sequence is TGTGCCAGCAGCCGGACAGGGTCCACCGGGGAGCTGTTTTTT. The chain recombines TRBV7-3 with TRBJ2-2; 8 bases match TRBD1. There are 14 residues in the CDR3. J lost 4 bases, V lost 5 bases, and 3 bases had no gene match. CDR1 is SGHTA and CDR2 is FQGTGA in the germline V gene. Variable domain in full (rest from reference TRBV7-3 and TRBJ2-2): GAGVSQTPSNKVTEKGKYVELRCDPISGHTALYWYRQSLGQGPEFLIYFQGTGAADDSGLPNDRFFAVRPEGSVSTLKIQRTERGDSAVYLCASSRTGSTGELFFGEGSRLTVL.

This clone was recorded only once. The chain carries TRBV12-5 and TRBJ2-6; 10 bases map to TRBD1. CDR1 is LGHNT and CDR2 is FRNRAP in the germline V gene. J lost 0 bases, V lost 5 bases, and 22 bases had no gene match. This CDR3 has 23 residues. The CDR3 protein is CASGLLSKTGGLSKSSGANVLTF. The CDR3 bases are TGTGCTAGTGGTCTCCTTTCAAAGACAGGGGGCTTATCAAAGAGCTCTGGGGCCAACGTCCTGACTTTC.

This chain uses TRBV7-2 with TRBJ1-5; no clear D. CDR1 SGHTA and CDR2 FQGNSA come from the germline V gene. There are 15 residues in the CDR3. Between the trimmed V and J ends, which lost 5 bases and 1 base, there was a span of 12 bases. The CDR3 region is CASSAGLGSNQPQHF. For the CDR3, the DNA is TGTGCCAGCAGCGCCGGACTGGGAAGCAATCAGCCCCAGCATTTT.

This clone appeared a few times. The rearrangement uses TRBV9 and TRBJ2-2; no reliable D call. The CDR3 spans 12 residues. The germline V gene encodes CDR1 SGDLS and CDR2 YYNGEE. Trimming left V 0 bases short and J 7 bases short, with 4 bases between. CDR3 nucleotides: TGTGCCAGCAGCGTAGCGGGCGGGGAGCTGTTTTTT. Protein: CASSVAGGELFF.

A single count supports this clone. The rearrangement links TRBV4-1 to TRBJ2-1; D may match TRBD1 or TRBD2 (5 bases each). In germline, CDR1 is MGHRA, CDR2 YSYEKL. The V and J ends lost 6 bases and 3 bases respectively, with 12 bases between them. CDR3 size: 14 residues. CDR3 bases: TGCGCCAGCAGTTCCGGGACGGTCTACAATGAGCAGTTCTTC. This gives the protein CASSSGTVYNEQFF.

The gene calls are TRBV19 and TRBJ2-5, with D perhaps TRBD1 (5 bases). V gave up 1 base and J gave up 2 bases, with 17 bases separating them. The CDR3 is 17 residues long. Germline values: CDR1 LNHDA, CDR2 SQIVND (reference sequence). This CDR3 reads CASSIVPFGAKQETQYF. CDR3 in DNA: TGTGCCAGTAGTATAGTCCCCTTTGGGGCCAAACAAGAGACCCAGTACTTC. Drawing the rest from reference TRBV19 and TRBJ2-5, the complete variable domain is DGGITQSPKYLFRKEGQNVTLSCEQNLNHDAMYWYRQDPGQGLRLIYYSQIVNDFQKGDIAEGYSVSREKKESFPLTVTSAQKNPTAFYLCASSIVPFGAKQETQYFGPGTRLLVL.

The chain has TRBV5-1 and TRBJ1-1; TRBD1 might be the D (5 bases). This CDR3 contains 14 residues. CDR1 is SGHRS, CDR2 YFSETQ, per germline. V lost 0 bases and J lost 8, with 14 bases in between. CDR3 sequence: CASSLVSGQLEAFF. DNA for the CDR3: TGCGCCAGCAGCTTGGTTTCAGGGCAGCTCGAAGCTTTCTTT.

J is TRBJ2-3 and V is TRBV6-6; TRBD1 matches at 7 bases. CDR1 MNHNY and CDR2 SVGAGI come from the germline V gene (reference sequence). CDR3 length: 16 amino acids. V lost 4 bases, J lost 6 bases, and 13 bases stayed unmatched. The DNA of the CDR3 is TGTGCCAGCAGTTTAACAGGGGCCTACCCTCCGGATACGCAGTATTTT. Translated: CASSLTGAYPPDTQYF.